The present TCR beta chain was sequenced within a study of cytomegalovirus exposure and HLA in healthy donors (dated by TCRdb to about 2017). About the investigation overall: An earlier analysis of roughly 630 of the donors reported approximately 290 Gb of sequence data and about 100 million unique TCR beta sequences from about 179 million T cells. An early release covering roughly 640 HLA-typed donors comprised about 300 gigabases of sequencing data and 85 million or so unique TCR sequences. Of the roughly 420 genotyped donors, roughly 80% were placed in the genetic ancestry cluster associated with self-reported Caucasian donors. The study aimed to test whether cataloging public T cell receptors could reveal signatures of past pathogen exposure. The study profiled the T cell repertoires of 500 to 800 subjects by immunosequencing and related them to cytomegalovirus serostatus. Along with the approximately 700-subject first cohort, a separate validation cohort of roughly 110 different subjects was used. To predict cytomegalovirus infection status, the study combined high-throughput TCR immunosequencing, statistical association of individual TCRs with disease status, and machine learning. A later analysis re-examined previously published TCR beta repertoires from more than 600 donors and added high-resolution HLA genotyping to investigate patterns of TCR occurrence. Rather than using new phenotypic data, the later analysis identified candidate immune exposures from TCR beta sequences and from how often those sequences occurred across donors. An earlier analysis of around 540 of the donors applied high-throughput TCR beta sequencing to assess whether each TCR beta V gene segment acted as functional or pseudogenic. Donor age, sex, ethnicity and CMV serostatus were compiled alongside the repertoire data. A later genetic analysis used genome-wide SNP genotypes for 398 of the 666 donors, treating that subset as a discovery cohort. All discovery cohort repertoires had been generated using a single sequencing platform. Both class I and class II loci were covered by HLA typing, at four-digit resolution. Typing coverage differed by locus: A, B, C, DRB1 and DQB1 were typed in about 620-640 donors, DQA1 in about 500, DPA1 in around 610, and DPB1 in just under 480. A few DR-DQ haplotypes were handled as single units for association and clustering because linkage in the cohort was strong. Across approximately 420 genotyped donors of the cohort, an average of about 240,000 unique TCR beta nucleotide sequences per donor were sequenced, and roughly 20% of those sequences were non-productive.

As regards this clone: Its antigen has not been determined. Base qualities were left out, and no much larger clone turns up one base away.

The library was prepared using the immunoSEQ multiplex PCR assay. For the multiplex PCR, a mixture combining 60 forward primers for TCR Vbeta segments and 13 reverse primers for TCR Jbeta segments was used. Amplification of the CDR3 region of rearranged TCR beta genes was performed with a multiplex PCR assay on genomic DNA. The Illumina HiSeq System was used to sequence the amplified TCR beta libraries as 87-base-pair reads. On the study's bioinformatics: A later analysis tallied around 87 million unique TCR beta chains across the 650 to 750 repertoires, and roughly 11 million of those chains were shared by two or more donors. Raw reads were error-corrected and collapsed into unique sequences with a nearest-neighbor algorithm that merged closely related sequences to remove PCR and sequencing errors. Alignment of CDR3 sequences to IMGT reference sequences was used to assign V, D and J gene segments. For a sequence to be retained, a match of at least six nucleotides was required to both a V gene segment and a J gene segment. Rearrangements were classified as productive when the CDR3 lacked stop codons and remained in frame with V and J, and all other rearrangements were classified as non-productive. Following IMGT convention, CDR3 was defined as the stretch from the second conserved V-encoded cysteine up to the conserved J-encoded phenylalanine. The earlier analysis of roughly 590 of the donors excluded sequences that lacked an unambiguous match to a single V gene segment. In an earlier analysis of several hundred of the donors, V segments were called functional above 56.7% productive rearrangements and were called segregating when the between-donor standard deviation exceeded 5%. A statistical classification framework was built for diagnosing cytomegalovirus status from the catalog of TCR beta chain sequences. In a later analysis, TCR nucleotide sequences were compared against IMGT/GENE-DB human TR gene sequences so that V and J genes could be assigned. A later analysis assigned CDR3 sequences and most-parsimonious VDJ recombination scenarios with the TCRdist pipeline. A later analysis defined each TCR beta chain by its CDR3 amino acid sequence plus V-gene family, and excluded reads lacking a unique V-gene family. To address suspected cross-contamination and a sequencing artifact, a later analysis removed a few hundred highly shared, low-generation-probability nucleotide sequences. In a later analysis, a clonal expansion index for each public chain was calculated from normalized within-repertoire ranks of inferred template counts. Generation probabilities in a later analysis came from a VDJ recombination model fitted to out-of-frame rearrangements, and those results were checked against IGoR. In a later analysis, TCR-TCR, TCR-HLA and TCR-CMV co-occurrence was scored with hypergeometric tests, and a repertoire-size bias correction was applied to TCR pairs. False discovery rates were estimated in a later analysis by permuting HLA or CMV assignments 20 times. In a later analysis, co-occurring TCRs were grouped using DBSCAN, with TCRdist sequence similarity added in when clustering inside HLA-allele-positive subsets. Co-occurrence clustering excluded repertoires with fewer than 30,000 or more than 120,000 public chains, plus five with anomalous nucleotide sharing. What TCRdb holds here is the immuneACCESS table cut down to in-frame rearrangements. Part of the clones is not present; checked against another copy, under half of the missing clones reflect an unresolved V gene, and the others are unexplained. The V and J calls and clone size come from that table; D and trimming were worked out from the DNA. The sample table contains some 35,000 clones; only one count was recorded for more than 50% of them. The biggest ten clones account for around 6.2% of the sample.

Paper-wide results and their limitations: Immune exposure information for the cohort was limited to CMV serostatus. Correlated functional status among segregating V segments might be attributable to linkage disequilibrium, but an unknown experimental factor could not be ruled out. According to a later genetic analysis, donors in an Asian-associated ancestry cluster had fewer N-insertions in productive TCRs than the roughly 660-donor mean. The classifier was reported to diagnose cytomegalovirus status with high specificity and sensitivity in both the original cohort and the validation cohort. In vitro tests confirmed that a few of the cytomegalovirus-associated TCR beta chains recognize cytomegalovirus antigens. According to a later analysis, TCR association rates differed among HLA loci, with DRB1 alleles showing the most associated TCRs and HLA-C alleles showing the fewest. Because HLA typing was missing for some donors at each locus, association tests included only the typed subset. According to a later analysis, most CMV-associated TCR beta chains appeared to be HLA-restricted, and the HLA associations seemed to be driven largely by CMV exposure. A further reported finding was that TCR beta sequences accurately predicted the HLA-A and HLA-B alleles for most subjects in the first cohort. Roughly uniform sequencing depth across donors was assumed in presence/absence analyses, although this assumption may not hold. A cluster of highly shared sequence variants was judged likely to be a technical artifact of the sequencing pipeline. The study gave a list of 150 to 200 TCR beta chains associated with cytomegalovirus. Assigning TCR associations to individual alleles was difficult when HLA alleles, especially DR and DQ, strongly co-occurred. V-gene and J-gene trimming of TCR beta chains was associated with a missense DCLRE1C variant in a later genetic analysis, and the association was replicated in an independent cohort. A later analysis associated 15,000 to 20,000 TCR beta sequences with specific HLA alleles at a false discovery rate of 0.05. Most TCR sequences were observed very rarely across donors, whereas some public TCRs were present in many individuals. A later analysis reported that several top co-occurrence clusters appeared linked to parvovirus B19, influenza, CMV and Epstein-Barr virus. Compared with equally common non-associated chains, HLA-associated TCR beta chains in a later analysis were more clonally expanded and had lower generation probabilities. The authors suggested that the approach could potentially be generalized to other disease states and immunological phenotypes. In an earlier analysis of a few hundred of the donors, most TCR beta V segments were observed in productive rearrangements about 87% or about 30% of the time, broadly matching IMGT annotations. Because the 87-base-pair reads could not distinguish some IMGT-functional V segments, including TRBV6-2 and TRBV6-3, those segments were excluded. The earlier analysis of fewer than 750 of the donors excluded approximately 15 rarely observed V segments, including chromosome 9 orphons, because counts were too low. This cohort had only TCR beta chains sequenced, and the lack of alpha or paired-chain data limited which features could be detected.

The germline V gene gives CDR1 as MNHNS and CDR2 as SASEGT. From the cysteine through the phenylalanine, the CDR3 covers 15 amino acids. Only CDR3 DNA is held: 45 bases, read in frame from base 1. At the junction V is shortened by 4 bases and J by 0 bases, with 10 bases in between. The cohort consisted of 650 to 700 healthy bone marrow donors. Cohort members were all nominally healthy when sampled, although unrecorded immune exposures were likely present. The donor was CMV seropositive and belonged to the group of 250 to 300 seropositive cohort members. A peripheral blood sample was collected from each donor, and TCR beta sequencing was performed on peripheral blood mononuclear cells. The Qiagen DNeasy Blood Extraction Kit was used to extract genomic DNA from the blood cell samples.

This chain is built from TRBV6-1 and TRBJ1-3; TRBD1 could be the D gene, as 6 bases match. The sequencing input was PBMCs. The TCR comes from a woman aged 40 to 50 in good health and CMV-seropositive. This receptor has the CDR3 CASSGGQFSGNTIYF. The sequence in DNA is TGTGCCAGCAGTGGAGGACAGTTCTCTGGAAACACCATATATTTT.